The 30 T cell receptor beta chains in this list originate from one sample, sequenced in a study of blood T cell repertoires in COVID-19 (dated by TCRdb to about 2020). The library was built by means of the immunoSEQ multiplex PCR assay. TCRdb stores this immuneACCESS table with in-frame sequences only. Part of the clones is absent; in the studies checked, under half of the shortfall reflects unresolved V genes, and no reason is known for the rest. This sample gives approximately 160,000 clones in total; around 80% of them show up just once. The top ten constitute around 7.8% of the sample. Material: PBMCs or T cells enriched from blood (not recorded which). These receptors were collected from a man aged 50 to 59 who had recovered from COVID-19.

The CDR3 reads CATSDSRTSSLYGYTF. The CDR3 nucleotides read TGTGCCACCAGTGATTCTCGGACATCCAGCCTCTATGGCTACACCTTC. This chain connects TRBV24-1 to TRBJ1-2; tentative D call: TRBD1 (5 bases). V lost 2 bases, J lost 4 bases, and 16 bases lay in between. The CDR3 sequence is 16 residues long. Germline CDR1 is KGHDR and CDR2 is SFDVKD.

In DNA form, the CDR3 reads TGTGCCAGTAGTATTCGGGGGGAGCGGCAGCCCCAGCATTTT. This sequence encodes CASSIRGERQPQHF. V is TRBV19 and J is TRBJ1-5; tentatively, D is TRBD1 (5 bases). Germline lookup yields CDR1 LNHDA and CDR2 SQIVND (reference sequence). The CDR3 has 14 residues. Trimming took off 3 bases at V and 7 bases at J, with 13 bases between the two ends.

Here the CDR3 reads CASSQGRMSSYNSPLHF. CDR3 bases: TGTGCCAGCAGCCAAGGGAGGATGAGCTCCTATAATTCACCCCTCCACTTT. This chain uses TRBV3-1 (or the pseudogene TRBV3-2) with TRBJ1-6; D is undetermined. Germline lookup yields CDR1 LGHDT and CDR2 YNNKEL (reference sequence). The CDR3 loop spans 17 amino acids. Trimming removed 1 base from V and 0 bases from J, with 10 bases in between.

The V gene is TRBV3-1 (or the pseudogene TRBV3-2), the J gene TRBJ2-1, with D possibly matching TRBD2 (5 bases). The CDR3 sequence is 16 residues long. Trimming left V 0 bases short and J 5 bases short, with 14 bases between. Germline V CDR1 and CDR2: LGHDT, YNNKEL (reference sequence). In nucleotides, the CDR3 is TGTGCCAGCAGCCAAGAAGGGCAGCGGAGAGACAATGAGCAGTTCTTC. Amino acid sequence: CASSQEGQRRDNEQFF.

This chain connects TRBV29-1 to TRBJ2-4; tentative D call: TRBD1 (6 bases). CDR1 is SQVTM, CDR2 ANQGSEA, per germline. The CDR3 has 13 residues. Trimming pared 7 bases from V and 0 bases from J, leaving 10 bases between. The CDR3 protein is CSAAQGAKNIQYF. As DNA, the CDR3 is TGCAGCGCCGCACAGGGAGCCAAAAACATTCAGTACTTC.

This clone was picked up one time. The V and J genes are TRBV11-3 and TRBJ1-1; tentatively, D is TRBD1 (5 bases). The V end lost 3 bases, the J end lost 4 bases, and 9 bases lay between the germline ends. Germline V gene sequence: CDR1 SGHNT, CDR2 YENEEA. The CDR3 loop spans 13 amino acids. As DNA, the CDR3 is TGTGCCAGCAGCTTCGGGGGGTTCACTGAAGCTTTCTTT. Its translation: CASSFGGFTEAFF.

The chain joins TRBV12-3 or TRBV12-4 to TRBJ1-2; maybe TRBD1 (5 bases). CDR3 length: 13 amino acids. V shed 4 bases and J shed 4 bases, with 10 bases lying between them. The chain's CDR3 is CASSSQGFYGYTF. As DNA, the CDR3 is TGTGCCAGCAGTTCCCAGGGATTCTATGGCTACACCTTC.

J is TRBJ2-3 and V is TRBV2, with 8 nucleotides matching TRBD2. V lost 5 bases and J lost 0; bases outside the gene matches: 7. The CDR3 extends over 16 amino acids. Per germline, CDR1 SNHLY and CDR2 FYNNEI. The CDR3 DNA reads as TGTGCCAGCAGTCCTAAAGCGGGGGCTAGCACAGATACGCAGTATTTT. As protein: CASSPKAGASTDTQYF.

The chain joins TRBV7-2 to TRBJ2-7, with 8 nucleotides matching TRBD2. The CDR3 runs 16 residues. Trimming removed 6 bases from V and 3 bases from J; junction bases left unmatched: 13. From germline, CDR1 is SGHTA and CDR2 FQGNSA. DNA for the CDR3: TGTGCCAGCAGTCCCGACTCGGGGGGGCGGTTCTACGAGCAGTACTTC. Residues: CASSPDSGGRFYEQYF.

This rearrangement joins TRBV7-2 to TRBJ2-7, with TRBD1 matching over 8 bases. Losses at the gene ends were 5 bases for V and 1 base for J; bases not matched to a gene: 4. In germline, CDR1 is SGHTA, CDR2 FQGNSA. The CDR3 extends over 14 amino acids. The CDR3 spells CASSETGGSYEQYF. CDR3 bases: TGTGCCAGCAGCGAAACAGGGGGATCCTACGAGCAGTACTTC. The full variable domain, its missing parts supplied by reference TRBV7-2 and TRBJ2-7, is GAGVSQSPSNKVTEKGKDVELRCDPISGHTALYWYRQSLGQGLEFLIYFQGNSAPDKSGLPSDRFSAERTGGSVSTLTIQRTQQEDSAVYLCASSETGGSYEQYFGPGTRLTVT.

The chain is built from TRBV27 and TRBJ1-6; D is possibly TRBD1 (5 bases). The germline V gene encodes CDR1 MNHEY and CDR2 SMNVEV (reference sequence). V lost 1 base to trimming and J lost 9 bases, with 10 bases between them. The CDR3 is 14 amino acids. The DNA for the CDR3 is TGTGCCAGCAGTTTATTTACGGGGGGTTCACCCCTCCACTTT. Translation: CASSLFTGGSPLHF.

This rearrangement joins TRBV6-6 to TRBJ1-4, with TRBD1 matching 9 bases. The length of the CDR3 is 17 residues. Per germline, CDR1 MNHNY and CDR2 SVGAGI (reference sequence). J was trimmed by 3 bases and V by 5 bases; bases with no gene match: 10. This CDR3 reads CASSPGQGKGSNEKLFF. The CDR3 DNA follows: TGTGCCAGCAGTCCAGGACAGGGGAAAGGGTCTAATGAAAAACTGTTTTTT.

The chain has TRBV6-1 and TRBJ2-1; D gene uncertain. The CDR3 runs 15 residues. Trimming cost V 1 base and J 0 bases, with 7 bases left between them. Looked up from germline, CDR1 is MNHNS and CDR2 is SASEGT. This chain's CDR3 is CASSEDRSSYNEQFF. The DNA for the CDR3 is TGTGCCAGCAGTGAAGACAGAAGCTCCTACAATGAGCAGTTCTTC.

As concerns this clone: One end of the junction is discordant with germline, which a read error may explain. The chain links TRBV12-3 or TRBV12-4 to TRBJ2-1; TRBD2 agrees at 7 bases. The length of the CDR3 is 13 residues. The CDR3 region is CASSLAGGGEQFF. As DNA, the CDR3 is TGTGCCAGCAGCTTAGCGGGCGGGGGTGAGCAGTTCTTC.

The CDR3 nucleotides read TGTGCCAGCAGTGTTTTTTGGGCAGATCGACGCTACACCTTC. Residues: CASSVFWADRRYTF. The chain recombines TRBV2 with TRBJ1-2; D is undetermined. The CDR3 loop spans 14 amino acids. With 4 bases removed from V and 9 bases from J, the gap between germline ends came to 18 bases. Per germline, CDR1 SNHLY and CDR2 FYNNEI.

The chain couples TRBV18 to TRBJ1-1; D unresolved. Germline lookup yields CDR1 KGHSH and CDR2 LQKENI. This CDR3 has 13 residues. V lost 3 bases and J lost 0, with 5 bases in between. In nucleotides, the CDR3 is TGTGCCAGCTCACCCACGGTGAACACTGAAGCTTTCTTT. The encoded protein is CASSPTVNTEAFF. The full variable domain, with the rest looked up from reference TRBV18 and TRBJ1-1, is NAGVMQNPRHLVRRRGQEARLRCSPMKGHSHVYWYRQLPEEGLKFMVYLQKENIIDESGMPKERFSAEFPKEGPSILRIQQVVRGDSAAYFCASSPTVNTEAFFGQGTRLTVV.

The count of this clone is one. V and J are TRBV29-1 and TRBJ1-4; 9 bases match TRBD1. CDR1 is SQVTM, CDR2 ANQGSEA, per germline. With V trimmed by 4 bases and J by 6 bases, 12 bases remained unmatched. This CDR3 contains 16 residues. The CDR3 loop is CSVAGTGHGPYEKLFF. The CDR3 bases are TGCAGCGTTGCCGGGACAGGGCATGGTCCCTATGAAAAACTGTTTTTT.

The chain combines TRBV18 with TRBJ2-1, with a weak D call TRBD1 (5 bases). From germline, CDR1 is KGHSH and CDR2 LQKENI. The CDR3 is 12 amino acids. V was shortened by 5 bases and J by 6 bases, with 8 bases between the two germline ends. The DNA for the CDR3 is TGTGCCAGCTCATCGCAGGGCAATGAGCAGTTCTTC. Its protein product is CASSSQGNEQFF.

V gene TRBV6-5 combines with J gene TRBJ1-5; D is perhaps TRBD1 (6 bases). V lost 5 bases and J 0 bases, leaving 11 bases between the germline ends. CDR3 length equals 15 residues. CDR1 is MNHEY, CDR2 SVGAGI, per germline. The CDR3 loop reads CASSIQGNSNQPQHF. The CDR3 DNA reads TGTGCCAGCAGTATACAGGGTAATAGCAATCAGCCCCAGCATTTT.

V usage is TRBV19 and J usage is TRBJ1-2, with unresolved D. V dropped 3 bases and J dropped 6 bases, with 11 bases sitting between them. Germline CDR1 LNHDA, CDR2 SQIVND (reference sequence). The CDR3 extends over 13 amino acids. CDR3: CASSIYLSDGYTF. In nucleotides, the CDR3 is TGTGCCAGTAGTATCTACCTTTCCGATGGCTACACCTTC. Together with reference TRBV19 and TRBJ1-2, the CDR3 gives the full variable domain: DGGITQSPKYLFRKEGQNVTLSCEQNLNHDAMYWYRQDPGQGLRLIYYSQIVNDFQKGDIAEGYSVSREKKESFPLTVTSAQKNPTAFYLCASSIYLSDGYTFGSGTRLTVV.

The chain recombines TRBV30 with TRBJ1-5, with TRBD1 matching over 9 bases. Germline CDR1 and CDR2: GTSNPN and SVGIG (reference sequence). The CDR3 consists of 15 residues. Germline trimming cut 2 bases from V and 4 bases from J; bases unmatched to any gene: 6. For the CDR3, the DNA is TGTGCCTGGAGTAGAACGGGACAGGGAAATCAGCCCCAGCATTTT. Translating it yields CAWSRTGQGNQPQHF. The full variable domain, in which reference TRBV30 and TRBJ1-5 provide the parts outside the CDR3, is SQTIHQWPATLVQPVGSPLSLECTVEGTSNPNLYWYRQAAGRGLQLLFYSVGIGQISSEVPQNLSASRPQDRQFILSSKKLLLSDSGFYLCAWSRTGQGNQPQHFGDGTRLSIL.

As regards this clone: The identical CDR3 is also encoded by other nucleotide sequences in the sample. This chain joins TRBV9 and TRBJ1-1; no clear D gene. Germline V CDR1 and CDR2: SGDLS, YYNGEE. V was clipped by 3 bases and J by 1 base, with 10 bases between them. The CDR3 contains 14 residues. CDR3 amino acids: CASSGRTANTEAFF. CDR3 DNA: TGTGCCAGCAGCGGGAGGACGGCGAACACTGAAGCTTTCTTT.

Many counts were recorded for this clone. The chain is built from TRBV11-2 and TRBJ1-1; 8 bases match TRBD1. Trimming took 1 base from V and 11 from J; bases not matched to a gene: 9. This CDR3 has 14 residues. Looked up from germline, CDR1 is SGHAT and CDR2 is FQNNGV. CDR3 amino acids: CASSLGPGQGRAFF. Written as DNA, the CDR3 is TGTGCCAGCAGCTTAGGCCCTGGACAGGGTCGGGCTTTCTTT.

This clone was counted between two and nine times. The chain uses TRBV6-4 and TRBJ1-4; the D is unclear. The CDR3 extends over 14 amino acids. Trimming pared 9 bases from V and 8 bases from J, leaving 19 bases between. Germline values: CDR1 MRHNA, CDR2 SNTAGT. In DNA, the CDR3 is TGTGCCAGACCTCACTGGACCCGAGGGGAAAAACTGTTTTTT. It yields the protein CARPHWTRGEKLFF.

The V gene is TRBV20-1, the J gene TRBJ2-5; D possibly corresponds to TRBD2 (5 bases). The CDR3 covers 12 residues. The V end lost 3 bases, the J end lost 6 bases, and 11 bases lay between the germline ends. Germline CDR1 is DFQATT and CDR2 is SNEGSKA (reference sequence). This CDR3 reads CSASPSLKTQYF. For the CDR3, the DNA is TGCAGTGCTAGTCCTAGCTTGAAGACCCAGTACTTC.

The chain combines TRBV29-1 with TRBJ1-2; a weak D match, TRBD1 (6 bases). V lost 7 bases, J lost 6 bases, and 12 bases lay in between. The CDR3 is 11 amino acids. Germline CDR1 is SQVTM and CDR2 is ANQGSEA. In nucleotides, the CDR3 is TGCAGCGGAAAACAGGGAAATGGCTACACCTTC. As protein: CSGKQGNGYTF.

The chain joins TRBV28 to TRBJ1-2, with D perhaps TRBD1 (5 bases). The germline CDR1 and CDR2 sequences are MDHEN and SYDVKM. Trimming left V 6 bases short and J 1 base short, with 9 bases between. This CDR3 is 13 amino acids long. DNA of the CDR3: TGTGCCAGCAGACTCGACAGTAACTATGGCTACACCTTC. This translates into CASRLDSNYGYTF.

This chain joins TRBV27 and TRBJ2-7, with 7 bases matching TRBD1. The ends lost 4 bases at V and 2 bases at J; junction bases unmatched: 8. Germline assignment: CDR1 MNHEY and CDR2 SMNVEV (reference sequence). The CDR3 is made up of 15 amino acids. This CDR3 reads CASSSRDRPPYEQYF. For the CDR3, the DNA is TGTGCCAGCAGTTCCCGGGACAGACCCCCCTACGAGCAGTACTTC.

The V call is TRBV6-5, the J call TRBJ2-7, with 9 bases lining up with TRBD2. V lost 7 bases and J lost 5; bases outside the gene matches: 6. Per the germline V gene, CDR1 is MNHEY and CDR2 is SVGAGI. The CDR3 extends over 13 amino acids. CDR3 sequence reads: CASTPGLAHEQYF. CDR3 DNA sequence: TGTGCCAGCACTCCGGGACTAGCCCACGAGCAGTACTTC.

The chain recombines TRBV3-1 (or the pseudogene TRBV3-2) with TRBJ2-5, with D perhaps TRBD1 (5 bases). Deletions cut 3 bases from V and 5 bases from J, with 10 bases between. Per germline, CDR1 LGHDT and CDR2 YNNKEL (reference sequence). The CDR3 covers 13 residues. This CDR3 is CASSHHKGETQYF. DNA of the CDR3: TGTGCCAGCAGCCACCACAAGGGGGAGACCCAGTACTTC.